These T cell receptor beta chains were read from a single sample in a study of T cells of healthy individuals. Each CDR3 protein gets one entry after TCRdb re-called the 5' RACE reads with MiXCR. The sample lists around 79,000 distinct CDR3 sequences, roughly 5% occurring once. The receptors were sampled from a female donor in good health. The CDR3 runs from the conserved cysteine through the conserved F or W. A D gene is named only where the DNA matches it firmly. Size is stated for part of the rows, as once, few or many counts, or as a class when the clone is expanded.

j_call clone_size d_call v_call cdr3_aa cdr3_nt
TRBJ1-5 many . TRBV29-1 CSVGGRNQPQHF TGCAGCGTTGGAGGGCGCAATCAGCCCCAGCATTTT
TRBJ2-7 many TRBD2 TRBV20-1 CSASTGTSGYEQYF TGCAGTGCTTCTACCGGGACTAGCGGTTACGAGCAGTACTTC
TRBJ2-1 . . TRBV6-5 CASSYGVPYNEQFF TGTGCCAGCAGTTACGGGGTTCCCTACAATGAGCAGTTCTTC
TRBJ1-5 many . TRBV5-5 CASSLGQSNQPQHF TGTGCCAGCAGCTTGGGACAGAGCAATCAGCCCCAGCATTTT
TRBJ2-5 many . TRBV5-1 CASSSGGGEETQYF TGCGCCAGCAGCTCTGGGGGGGGCGAAGAGACCCAGTACTTC
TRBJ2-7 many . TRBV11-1 CASSLLSTYEQYF TGTGCCAGCAGCCTCCTGTCCACCTACGAGCAGTACTTC
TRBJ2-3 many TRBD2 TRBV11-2 CASSLDSYMRAGGGDTQYF TGTGCCAGCAGCTTAGATAGTTATATGAGAGCGGGAGGAGGAGATACGCAGTATTTT
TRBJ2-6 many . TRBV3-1 CASSQLWANVLTF TGTGCCAGCAGCCAACTTTGGGCCAACGTCCTGACTTTC
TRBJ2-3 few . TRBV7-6 CASSLAPDYLTDTQYF TGTGCCAGCAGCTTAGCACCTGACTACCTCACAGATACGCAGTATTTT
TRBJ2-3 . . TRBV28 CASSPPRGGTDTQYF TGTGCCAGCAGTCCCCCTCGGGGCGGCACAGATACGCAGTATTTT
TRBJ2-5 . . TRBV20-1 CSAPVLSETQYF TGCAGTGCTCCGGTACTATCAGAGACCCAGTACTTC
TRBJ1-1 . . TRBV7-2 CASSNGILRGVDFF TGTGCCAGCAGCAATGGAATACTCCGAGGGGTGGATTTCTTT
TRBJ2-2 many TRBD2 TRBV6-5 CASSYFWGLAGRGTGELFF TGTGCCAGCAGTTACTTCTGGGGACTAGCGGGAAGAGGCACCGGGGAGCTGTTTTTT
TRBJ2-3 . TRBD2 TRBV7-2 CASTPGLAGVDTQYF TGTGCCAGTACGCCGGGACTAGCGGGGGTGGATACGCAGTATTTT
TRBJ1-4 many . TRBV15 CATSKHFPPTNEKLFF TGTGCCACCAGCAAACACTTTCCCCCAACTAATGAAAAACTGTTTTTT
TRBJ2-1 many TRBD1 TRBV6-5 CASSRYPGTGLTYNEQFF TGTGCCAGCAGTCGATACCCCGGGACAGGGCTCACTTACAATGAGCAGTTCTTC
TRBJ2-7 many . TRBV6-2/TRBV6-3 CASSYTGGYEQYF TGTGCCAGCAGTTACACTGGGGGCTACGAGCAGTACTTC
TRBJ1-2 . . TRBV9 CASSGIRVGIGTDGYTF TGTGCCAGCAGCGGAATCCGGGTAGGGATCGGTACAGATGGCTACACCTTC
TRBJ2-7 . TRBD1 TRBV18 CASLPDRGPISYEQYF TGTGCCAGCTTGCCAGACAGGGGACCGATTTCCTACGAGCAGTACTTC
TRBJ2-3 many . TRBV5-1 CASSLNWGPDTQYF TGCGCCAGCAGCTTGAATTGGGGCCCAGATACGCAGTATTTT
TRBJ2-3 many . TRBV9 CASSVDRLEDTQYF TGTGCCAGCAGCGTAGATAGGCTGGAGGATACGCAGTATTTT
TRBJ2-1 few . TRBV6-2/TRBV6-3 CASSQGERVDNEQFF TGTGCCAGTTCTCAGGGGGAGCGGGTAGACAATGAGCAGTTCTTC
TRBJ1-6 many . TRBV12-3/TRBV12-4 CASRSGLRGSPLHF TGTGCCAGCAGATCCGGGCTCCGGGGCTCACCCCTCCACTTT
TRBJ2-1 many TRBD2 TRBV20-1 CSARQPGLVFNEQFF TGCAGTGCTAGGCAACCGGGACTAGTCTTCAATGAGCAGTTCTTC
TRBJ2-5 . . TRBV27 CASGHPRSQETQYF TGTGCCAGCGGTCACCCCCGGTCCCAAGAGACCCAGTACTTC
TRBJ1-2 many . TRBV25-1 CASSDGVYGYTF TGTGCCAGCTCGGACGGAGTCTATGGCTACACCTTC
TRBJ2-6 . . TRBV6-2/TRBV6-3 CASSYPDLSGANVLTF TGTGCCAGCAGTTACCCGGACCTCTCTGGGGCCAACGTCCTGACTTTC